Detailed here is one T cell receptor (beta chain). What it binds is not known. CDR3 length: 14 amino acids. V was clipped by 3 bases and J by 5 bases, with 15 bases between them. Germline assignment: CDR1 SGDLS and CDR2 YYNGEE. This specimen comes from a study of T-cell memory formation after mild COVID-19. Broader study findings: Contracting clones, day 15 to 85, had balanced CD4/CD8, and later expanders favored CD4+.

TCRdb reanalysed the 5' RACE reads using MiXCR and keeps one entry per CDR3 protein. This sample has about 500,000 distinct CDR3 sequences, with around 21% found just once. The receptor's source is an adult woman who had mild COVID-19 (a few samples of this study predate the infection). Cell type and time point are not known. This rearrangement joins TRBV9 to TRBJ2-7; TRBD2 is a possible D gene (6 bases). Material: PBMCs or a T cell subset sorted from them (not recorded which). CDR3 nucleotides: TGTGCCAGCAGCGGAGGTTCTAGCGACCACGAGCAGTACTTC. Protein sequence: CASSGGSSDHEQYF.